Below are 10 T cell receptor beta chains sequenced from a single sample in a study of T cells after yellow fever vaccination. TCRdb used MiXCR to reprocess the 5' RACE reads, holding one entry per CDR3 protein. Among approximately 170,000 distinct CDR3 sequences, 11% were seen once, and the ten largest hold 36%. This material consisted of CD8+ T cells sorted from PBMCs, taken 15 days after the yellow fever booster vaccination. The receptors come from a man between 18 and 35 years old who received the YFV17D yellow fever vaccine.

This clonotype has a handful of counts. The chain recombines TRBV11-2 with TRBJ2-1; TRBD2 matches at 7 bases. CDR3 length: 16 residues. With V trimmed by 0 bases and J by 1 base, 3 bases remained unmatched. Germline lookup yields CDR1 SGHAT and CDR2 FQNNGV. The CDR3 coding sequence is TGTGCCAGCAGCTTAGATGGGAGGGTTTCCTACAATGAGCAGTTCTTC. This encodes CASSLDGRVSYNEQFF.

This chain joins TRBV27 and TRBJ2-3; 8 bases are shared with TRBD1. The length of the CDR3 is 17 residues. Germline V lookup: CDR1 MNHEY, CDR2 SMNVEV (reference sequence). V trimming: 4 bases; J trimming: 0 bases; junction bases outside the gene matches: 9. This CDR3 reads CASSYDRGRSSTDTQYF. The CDR3 DNA sequence: TGTGCCAGCAGTTATGACAGGGGAAGATCTAGCACAGATACGCAGTATTTT.

This clonotype was found a few times. This chain connects TRBV6-5 to TRBJ2-1, with TRBD1 matching over 9 bases. The V and J ends lost 1 base and 4 bases, in that order; junction bases with no gene match: 8. CDR1 and CDR2 (germline): MNHEY, SVGAGI. This CDR3 comprises 17 residues. CDR3 sequence reads: CASSYFRQGVSYNEQFF. For the CDR3, the DNA is TGTGCCAGCAGTTACTTCCGACAGGGGGTATCATACAATGAGCAGTTCTTC.

Concerning this clonotype itself: One junction end does not reproduce the germline sequence, and a read error may be involved. The CDR3 coding sequence is TGCTGCGTGCGGATGCCGGGGGAGCTGTTTTTT. Translation: CCVRMPGELFF. The chain couples TRBV29-1 to TRBJ2-2; D gene uncertain. There are 11 residues in the CDR3. Germline V gene sequence: CDR1 SQVTM, CDR2 ANQGSEA.

This clonotype was recorded a few times. The V and J genes are TRBV29-1 and TRBJ2-1, with unresolved D. Trimming pared 7 bases from V and 4 bases from J, leaving 5 bases between. This CDR3 has 10 residues. CDR1 is SQVTM and CDR2 is ANQGSEA in the germline V gene. CDR3 bases: TGCAGCGGTGATTACAATGAGCAGTTCTTC. It specifies CSGDYNEQFF.

This clonotype was seen a few times. The chain recombines TRBV4-1 with TRBJ2-1; D is perhaps TRBD2 (5 bases). CDR1 and CDR2 from the germline V gene are MGHRA and YSYEKL. V was pared by 3 bases and J by 3 bases, with 12 bases between. The CDR3 has 15 residues. CDR3 sequence: CASSQVHGGYNEQFF. DNA for the CDR3: TGCGCCAGCAGCCAGGTCCACGGAGGCTACAATGAGCAGTTCTTC.

As to this clonotype: One junction end does not reproduce the germline sequence, and a read error may be involved. The chain joins TRBV6-2 or TRBV6-3 to TRBJ2-5, with 13 bases aligning to TRBD2. The CDR3 has 17 amino acids. Germline loops: CDR1 MNHEY, CDR2 SVGEGT. The CDR3: CASSYTSGGARQETKYF. The CDR3, as DNA: TGTGCCAGCAGTTACACTAGCGGGGGGGCACGACAAGAGACCAAGTACTTC.

The chain carries TRBV4-1 and TRBJ1-2, with unresolved D. From germline, CDR1 is MGHRA and CDR2 YSYEKL. The V and J ends lost 0 bases and 4 bases respectively, with 12 bases between them. This CDR3 contains 15 residues. The CDR3 loop is CASSQDLWRFYGYTF. CDR3 sequence (DNA): TGCGCCAGCAGCCAAGATCTCTGGCGGTTCTATGGCTACACCTTC.

The sample holds a few counts of this clonotype. A junction boundary mismatches the germline segment, possibly from a read error. The rearrangement joins TRBV4-1 to TRBJ2-1, with D possibly TRBD1 on 6 matching bases. This CDR3 comprises 13 residues. Germline V gene data show CDR1 as MGHRA and CDR2 as YSYEKL. CDR3 sequence (DNA): TGCGCCAGCAGCCAAGCAGGGCAGGGGACATCGGTCTTC. This codes for CASSQAGQGTSVF.

The rearrangement uses TRBV4-3 and TRBJ2-1, with D perhaps TRBD2 (6 bases). Trimming left V 1 base short and J 4 bases short, with 17 bases between. CDR3 length: 17 residues. The germline V gene encodes CDR1 LGHNA and CDR2 YSLEER. The DNA of the CDR3 is TGCGCCAGCAGCCAAGGCCCCGCGGGACGAAGTTACAATGAGCAGTTCTTC. Its protein product is CASSQGPAGRSYNEQFF.